One and the same sample provided the 6 T cell receptor beta chains below, sequenced in a study of T cells in Graves' hyperthyroidism and ophthalmopathy. TCR beta CDR3 regions were amplified from RNA transcripts. HTBI primers were employed in a first-round RT-PCR of the TCR CDR3. TCRdb analysed the multiplex PCR reads with MiXCR anew, one entry per CDR3 protein. The data contain about 400,000 distinct CDR3 sequences, more than 15% of them singletons. Sequenced: blood. Receptor source: a woman under 30 with Graves' hyperthyroidism.

This clonotype has a count of ten or more. The chain is built from TRBV7-9 and TRBJ1-2, with 11 bases matching TRBD1. The CDR3 is 15 amino acids. CDR1 is SEHNR, CDR2 FQNEAQ, per germline (reference sequence). The V segment lost 5 bases and the J segment 6 bases; nucleotides outside the gene matches: 8. The CDR3 reads CASSDLWTGGNGYTF. The CDR3 nucleotides read TGTGCCAGCAGCGACCTTTGGACAGGGGGCAATGGCTACACCTTC.

This clonotype was seen a few times. The chain combines TRBV9 with TRBJ1-6; D is possibly TRBD1 (6 bases). Between the trimmed V and J ends, which lost 3 bases and 8 bases, there was a span of 12 bases. The CDR3 length is 14 residues. CDR1 and CDR2 (germline): SGDLS, YYNGEE. The CDR3 reads CASSEDRTDSPLHF. The CDR3 region has the DNA TGTGCCAGCAGCGAGGACAGAACGGATTCACCCCTCCACTTT. Full variable domain (remainder filled in from reference TRBV9 and TRBJ1-6): DSGVTQTPKHLITATGQRVTLRCSPRSGDLSVYWYQQSLDQGLQFLIQYYNGEERAKGNILERFSAQQFPDLHSELNLSSLELGDSALYFCASSEDRTDSPLHFGNGTRLTVT.

Ten or more counts support this clonotype. The CDR3 reads CASSQPGGKETQYF. In DNA, the CDR3 is TGTGCCAGCAGCCAGCCGGGAGGAAAAGAGACCCAGTACTTC. The V call is TRBV3-1, the J call TRBJ2-5; 7 nucleotides agree with TRBD2. Germline CDR1 reads LGHDT; CDR2 reads YNNKEL (reference sequence). The trim removed 3 bases at V and 3 bases at J, leaving 4 bases unmatched. This CDR3 contains 14 residues.

This clonotype was recorded many times. The J gene is TRBJ2-7, the V gene TRBV6-1; D is possibly TRBD1 (6 bases). CDR1 is MNHNS and CDR2 is SASEGT in the germline V gene. The CDR3 sequence is 15 residues long. V was clipped by 7 bases and J by 7 bases, with 23 bases between them. The CDR3 reads CASTPGAGDGIEQYF. Here the CDR3 DNA reads TGTGCCAGCACTCCCGGGGCAGGGGACGGCATAGAGCAGTACTTC.

In this sample, this clonotype turned up once. The chain couples TRBV14 to TRBJ2-3; tentatively, D is TRBD1 or TRBD2 (5 bases each). CDR3 length equals 15 residues. The V gene's germline CDR1 is SGHDN and CDR2 FVKESK. The V gene lost 0 bases and the J gene lost 3 bases, with 10 bases spanning the gap. The CDR3 spells CASSQDWGGTDTQYF. CDR3 nucleotide sequence: TGTGCCAGCAGCCAAGACTGGGGCGGGACAGATACGCAGTATTTT.

This clonotype was seen repeatedly, ten times or more. This rearrangement joins TRBV7-9 to TRBJ1-4, with D hard to call. This CDR3 has 15 residues. V lost 2 bases and J lost 0, with 7 bases in between. Per the germline V gene, CDR1 is SEHNR and CDR2 is FQNEAQ (reference sequence). The DNA for the CDR3 is TGTGCCAGCAGCTTATCAGGTTCAACTAATGAAAAACTGTTTTTT. The encoded protein is CASSLSGSTNEKLFF.